Listed below are T cell receptor beta chains from one sample, sequenced in a study of T-cell reconstitution after alpha-beta-depleted transplantation in children. Each CDR3 protein is one row after TCRdb ran MiXCR on the PCR reads. This table has roughly 570,000 distinct CDR3 sequences, 25% to 30% appearing once. Sequenced here: PBMCs, sampled before TCRalphabeta/CD19-depleted stem cell transplant. The receptors were gathered from a boy under three years old with Wiskott-Aldrich syndrome, due to receive a stem cell transplant. CDR3s include the opening cysteine and the closing phenylalanine or tryptophan. A D gene is named only where the DNA matches it firmly. Clone size appears in some rows only: once, few, many, or a class for an expanded clone.

v_call: TRBV12-3/TRBV12-4
d_call: .
clone_size: .
j_call: TRBJ2-5
cdr3_aa: CASSFGGAAETQYF
cdr3_nt: TGTGCCAGCAGTTTTGGGGGAGCGGCGGAGACCCAGTACTTC

v_call: TRBV30
d_call: .
clone_size: few
j_call: TRBJ2-7
cdr3_aa: CAWNQGGEQYF
cdr3_nt: TGTGCCTGGAACCAGGGTGGCGAGCAGTACTTC

v_call: TRBV4-2
d_call: TRBD2
clone_size: few
j_call: TRBJ2-1
cdr3_aa: CASSQGPGTSGREQFF
cdr3_nt: TGTGCCAGCAGCCAAGGGCCCGGGACTAGCGGGAGGGAGCAGTTCTTC

v_call: TRBV3-1
d_call: .
clone_size: few
j_call: TRBJ1-5
cdr3_aa: CASSHSGRAQPQHF
cdr3_nt: TGTGCCAGCAGCCACTCGGGTAGGGCTCAGCCCCAGCATTTT

v_call: TRBV10-2
d_call: .
clone_size: many
j_call: TRBJ2-2
cdr3_aa: CASSVGTGELFF
cdr3_nt: TGCGCCAGCAGCGTGGGCACCGGGGAGCTGTTTTTT

v_call: TRBV5-1
d_call: .
clone_size: .
j_call: TRBJ2-3
cdr3_aa: CASSLEGGVATDTQYF
cdr3_nt: TGCGCCAGCAGCTTGGAAGGAGGGGTGGCCACAGATACGCAGTATTTT

v_call: TRBV7-9
d_call: TRBD1
clone_size: .
j_call: TRBJ1-5
cdr3_aa: CASSIGTGLVQPQHF
cdr3_nt: TGTGCCAGCAGCATTGGGACAGGGTTGGTTCAGCCCCAGCATTTT

v_call: TRBV7-9
d_call: TRBD1
clone_size: .
j_call: TRBJ1-1
cdr3_aa: CASSTNRGQEAFF
cdr3_nt: TGTGCCAGCAGCACCAACAGGGGGCAGGAAGCTTTCTTT

v_call: TRBV5-8
d_call: TRBD1
clone_size: .
j_call: TRBJ2-2
cdr3_aa: CASSPGQGVHAGELFF
cdr3_nt: TGTGCCAGCAGCCCAGGACAGGGGGTCCATGCCGGGGAGCTGTTTTTT

v_call: TRBV5-1
d_call: TRBD1
clone_size: .
j_call: TRBJ1-1
cdr3_aa: CASSLAGTVNTEAFF
cdr3_nt: TGCGCCAGCAGCTTGGCCGGGACAGTGAACACTGAAGCTTTCTTT

v_call: TRBV2
d_call: TRBD2
clone_size: .
j_call: TRBJ2-7
cdr3_aa: CASSETYGLAGLVEQYF
cdr3_nt: TGTGCCAGCAGTGAAACTTATGGACTAGCGGGATTGGTCGAGCAGTACTTC

v_call: TRBV10-3
d_call: .
clone_size: many
j_call: TRBJ2-7
cdr3_aa: CAISDPAGPYEQYF
cdr3_nt: TGTGCCATCAGTGACCCAGCGGGTCCCTACGAGCAGTACTTC

v_call: TRBV19
d_call: .
clone_size: few
j_call: TRBJ2-1
cdr3_aa: CASPSGGKVYNEQFF
cdr3_nt: TGTGCCAGCCCTTCAGGTGGTAAGGTTTACAATGAGCAGTTCTTC

v_call: TRBV10-1
d_call: TRBD2
clone_size: few
j_call: TRBJ2-5
cdr3_aa: CASSGTSGSETQYF
cdr3_nt: TGCGCCAGCAGCGGGACTAGCGGGAGTGAGACCCAGTACTTC

v_call: TRBV5-1
d_call: .
clone_size: .
j_call: TRBJ1-1
cdr3_aa: CASSLGTIGEAFF
cdr3_nt: TGCGCCAGCAGCTTGGGAACAATCGGTGAAGCTTTCTTT

v_call: TRBV20-1
d_call: .
clone_size: few
j_call: TRBJ1-1
cdr3_aa: CSASSGRAEAFF
cdr3_nt: TGCAGTGCCTCATCCGGGCGGGCTGAAGCTTTCTTT

v_call: TRBV7-9
d_call: TRBD1
clone_size: .
j_call: TRBJ1-4
cdr3_aa: CASSWGRDRGREKLFF
cdr3_nt: TGTGCCAGCAGCTGGGGCCGGGACAGGGGGCGAGAAAAACTGTTTTTT

v_call: TRBV5-6
d_call: .
clone_size: few
j_call: TRBJ2-1
cdr3_aa: CASSLGPGNEQFF
cdr3_nt: TGTGCCAGCAGCTTGGGGCCGGGCAATGAGCAGTTCTTC

v_call: TRBV27
d_call: .
clone_size: .
j_call: TRBJ2-1
cdr3_aa: CASSAQDGRYNEQFF
cdr3_nt: TGTGCCAGCAGTGCACAGGACGGGAGATACAATGAGCAGTTCTTC

v_call: TRBV12-3/TRBV12-4
d_call: .
clone_size: .
j_call: TRBJ1-3
cdr3_aa: CASSRGQTKIGNTIYF
cdr3_nt: TGTGCCAGCAGTAGGGGCCAGACGAAGATCGGAAACACCATATATTTT

v_call: TRBV2
d_call: .
clone_size: .
j_call: TRBJ2-5
cdr3_aa: CASSEDSRQTQYF
cdr3_nt: TGTGCCAGCAGTGAAGACTCCCGGCAGACCCAGTACTTC

v_call: TRBV9
d_call: TRBD2
clone_size: .
j_call: TRBJ2-7
cdr3_aa: CASSLGLAGQYEQYF
cdr3_nt: TGTGCCAGCAGCCTTGGACTAGCGGGACAATACGAGCAGTACTTC

v_call: TRBV3-1
d_call: TRBD1
clone_size: .
j_call: TRBJ2-7
cdr3_aa: CASSRWDSTSYEQYF
cdr3_nt: TGTGCCAGCAGCCGTTGGGACAGTACTTCCTACGAGCAGTACTTC

v_call: TRBV10-3
d_call: .
clone_size: .
j_call: TRBJ2-7
cdr3_aa: CASAEARYEQYF
cdr3_nt: TGTGCCTCCGCCGAGGCCAGGTACGAGCAGTACTTC

v_call: TRBV24-1
d_call: TRBD1
clone_size: few
j_call: TRBJ2-5
cdr3_aa: CATSDLGDSNQRETQYF
cdr3_nt: TGTGCCACCAGTGATTTGGGGGACAGCAATCAACGAGAGACCCAGTACTTC

v_call: TRBV4-1
d_call: TRBD2
clone_size: .
j_call: TRBJ2-7
cdr3_aa: CASSQSLLAGLGF
cdr3_nt: TGCGCCAGCAGCCAAAGTCTCTTAGCGGGACTTGGGTTC

v_call: TRBV10-3
d_call: .
clone_size: .
j_call: TRBJ1-6
cdr3_aa: CAISGRAGDNSPLHF
cdr3_nt: TGTGCCATCAGTGGACGTGCAGGGGATAATTCACCCCTCCACTTT

v_call: TRBV29-1
d_call: TRBD1
clone_size: few
j_call: TRBJ2-6
cdr3_aa: CSVGTGSSGANVLTF
cdr3_nt: TGCAGCGTCGGGACAGGGAGCTCTGGGGCCAACGTCCTGACTTTC

v_call: TRBV5-1
d_call: TRBD1
clone_size: .
j_call: TRBJ2-1
cdr3_aa: CASSLGRDRGPSSSYNEQFF
cdr3_nt: TGCGCCAGCAGCCTGGGGCGGGACAGGGGGCCCTCGAGCTCCTACAATGAGCAGTTCTTC

v_call: TRBV28
d_call: TRBD2
clone_size: few
j_call: TRBJ2-1
cdr3_aa: CASSQQAGGRNEQFF
cdr3_nt: TGTGCCAGCAGCCAGCAGGCGGGAGGTAGGAATGAGCAGTTCTTC

v_call: TRBV27
d_call: TRBD2
clone_size: few
j_call: TRBJ2-2
cdr3_aa: CASLAGGRLLANTGELFF
cdr3_nt: TGTGCCAGCCTAGCGGGAGGGCGGTTATTAGCGAACACCGGGGAGCTGTTTTTT

v_call: TRBV5-1
d_call: .
clone_size: .
j_call: TRBJ2-2
cdr3_aa: CASSERATDTGELFF
cdr3_nt: TGCGCCAGCAGCGAACGCGCCACGGACACCGGGGAGCTGTTTTTT

v_call: TRBV7-9
d_call: .
clone_size: many
j_call: TRBJ1-1
cdr3_aa: CASSLGSNTEAFF
cdr3_nt: TGTGCCAGCAGCTTGGGGTCGAACACTGAAGCTTTCTTT